One and the same sample provided the 25 T cell receptor beta chains below, sequenced in a study of OX40 agonist ivuxolimab in advanced cancers. Assay: immunoSEQ multiplex PCR; the TCRdb copy retains only in-frame clones and omits some. The table includes some 68,000 clones, around 87% detected once. The sequenced sample was CD4+ or CD8+ T cells sorted from blood, obtained in a trial of the OX40 agonist ivuxolimab. The receptor set was obtained from an adult with an advanced solid tumor such as melanoma, head and neck, liver or kidney cancer.

This clone is a singleton in its sample. This chain uses TRBV1 with TRBJ2-7; the D call in the table, TRBD2, was not verified against the DNA. TRBV1 is listed as a pseudogene. The CDR3 is made up of 14 amino acids. This CDR3 is CTSSRPSHSYEQYF. The DNA for the CDR3 is TGCACCAGCAGCCGGCCTAGCCACTCCTACGAGCAGTACTTC.

The rearrangement uses TRBV29-1 and TRBJ1-5; tentatively, D is TRBD1 (5 bases). Germline CDR1 and CDR2: SQVTM and ANQGSEA. Trimming pared 4 bases from V and 0 bases from J, leaving 10 bases between. The CDR3 runs to 14 residues. CDR3 amino acids: CSVGSGNSNQPQHF. The CDR3 DNA reads as TGCAGCGTTGGGTCAGGGAATAGCAATCAGCCCCAGCATTTT.

V and J are TRBV5-1 and TRBJ2-5; 7 bases fit TRBD1. The CDR3 totals 14 residues. V shed 6 bases, J shed 4 bases, and the junction held 9 bases outside the gene matches. Germline-derived CDR1 and CDR2 are SGHRS and YFSETQ. The CDR3 DNA sequence: TGCGCCAGCACCCGACAGGGCCGGGGAGAGACCCAGTACTTC. Translating it yields CASTRQGRGETQYF. Supplemented by reference TRBV5-1 and TRBJ2-5, the full variable domain reads KAGVTQTPRYLIKTRGQQVTLSCSPISGHRSVSWYQQTPGQGLQFLFEYFSETQRNKGNFPGRFSGRQFSNSRSEMNVSTLELGDSALYLCASTRQGRGETQYFGPGTRLLVL.

The chain couples TRBV9 to TRBJ2-7, with 7 bases identical to TRBD2. CDR3 length: 15 residues. Trimming cost V 2 bases and J 6 bases; bases outside gene matches: 11. Germline V CDR1 and CDR2: SGDLS, YYNGEE. CDR3 protein: CASSVASGTLPEQYF. The DNA of the CDR3 is TGTGCCAGCAGCGTGGCTAGCGGAACCCTCCCCGAGCAGTACTTC.

J is TRBJ2-2 and V is TRBV5-1, with 14 bases fitting TRBD2. Germline V gene lookup returns CDR1 SGHRS and CDR2 YFSETQ. Unmatched junction bases numbered 4, after V lost 1 base and J lost 5 bases. There are 17 residues in the CDR3. CDR3 loop: CASSLRLAGGGTGELFF. DNA for the CDR3: TGCGCCAGCAGCTTGCGACTAGCGGGAGGGGGTACCGGGGAGCTGTTTTTT.

The chain couples TRBV11-2 to TRBJ1-1; tentatively, D is TRBD1 (5 bases). The CDR3 has 14 amino acids. The germline V gene has CDR1 SGHAT and CDR2 FQNNGV. The V gene lost 3 bases and the J gene lost 4 bases, with 12 bases spanning the gap. The CDR3 sequence is CASSFGGGSTEAFF. As DNA, the CDR3 is TGTGCCAGCAGCTTCGGGGGGGGTAGCACTGAAGCTTTCTTT.

This chain uses TRBV18 with TRBJ1-1; D unclear. This CDR3 has 15 amino acids. From germline, CDR1 is KGHSH and CDR2 LQKENI. With 0 bases removed from V and 0 bases from J, the gap between germline ends came to 8 bases. Written as DNA, the CDR3 is TGTGCCAGCTCACCACCTCGGGGAATGAACACTGAAGCTTTCTTT. This gives the protein CASSPPRGMNTEAFF.

The genes are TRBV28 and TRBJ2-7, with 7 bases lining up with TRBD2. Germline values: CDR1 MDHEN, CDR2 SYDVKM. V was pared by 7 bases and J by 6 bases, with 9 bases of the junction left unmatched. The CDR3 runs 13 residues. CDR3 protein: CASMGGTFAEQYF. The CDR3, as DNA: TGTGCCAGCATGGGAGGGACCTTCGCCGAGCAGTACTTC.

This clone was recorded only once. The chain employs TRBV7-2 and TRBJ2-3, with TRBD1 matching 7 bases. The CDR3 has 13 amino acids. V lost 10 bases to trimming and J lost 6 bases; unmatched junction nucleotides: 10. CDR1 is SGHTA and CDR2 is FQGNSA in the germline V gene. The CDR3 DNA sequence: TGTGCCAACACGAACCTAGGGGGCGATACGCAGTATTTT. This gives the protein CANTNLGGDTQYF.

The chain combines TRBV5-1 with TRBJ1-1; 10 bases are shared with TRBD1. CDR1 and CDR2 (germline): SGHRS, YFSETQ. The CDR3 is 13 residues long. V was pared by 5 bases and J by 6 bases, with 4 bases of the junction left unmatched. The CDR3 sequence is CASRGQGFPEAFF. CDR3 nucleotides: TGCGCCAGCAGGGGACAGGGGTTCCCTGAAGCTTTCTTT.

The chain uses TRBV6-4 and TRBJ2-1, with D possibly being TRBD1 or TRBD2 (5 bases each). CDR1 MRHNA and CDR2 SNTAGT come from the germline V gene. The CDR3 has 17 amino acids. Trimming shortened V by 0 bases and J by 5 bases, and 17 bases separated the two germline ends. CDR3 sequence (DNA): TGTGCCAGCAGTGACTCTCGGGGTCTAGTGGGACACAATGAGCAGTTCTTC. Its protein product is CASSDSRGLVGHNEQFF.

This clone has more than one count but fewer than ten. CDR3 residues: CASSVAANTEAFF. The CDR3 DNA reads TGTGCCAGTAGTGTAGCGGCGAACACTGAAGCTTTCTTT. The chain joins TRBV19 to TRBJ1-1; the D is unclear. There are 13 residues in the CDR3. V lost 5 bases and J lost 1, with 8 bases in between. Per the germline V gene, CDR1 is LNHDA and CDR2 is SQIVND (reference sequence).

The chain links TRBV20-1 to TRBJ1-2; no definite D call. Trimming took off 5 bases at V and 5 bases at J, with 6 bases between the two ends. The CDR3 is 10 amino acids. Per the germline V gene, CDR1 is DFQATT and CDR2 is SNEGSKA (reference sequence). CDR3 sequence reads: CSAVLYGYTF. The CDR3 DNA is TGCAGTGCTGTGTTATATGGCTACACCTTC.

The rearrangement links TRBV19 to TRBJ2-7; no clear D. The CDR3 consists of 15 residues. Germline loops: CDR1 LNHDA, CDR2 SQIVND (reference sequence). Between the trimmed V and J ends, which lost 5 bases and 1 base, there was a span of 15 bases. The CDR3 loop is CASSSITSNSYEQYF. The DNA of the CDR3 is TGTGCCAGTAGTTCAATAACCAGTAATTCCTACGAGCAGTACTTC.

V and J are TRBV7-9 and TRBJ1-4; D ambiguous. Germline CDR1 is SEHNR and CDR2 is FQNEAQ (reference sequence). The CDR3 is 14 amino acids. V shed 5 bases and J shed 6 bases, with 13 bases lying between them. DNA for the CDR3: TGTGCCAGCAGCGCGAAGTATGGTGATGAAAAACTGTTTTTT. Translation gives CASSAKYGDEKLFF.

This chain uses TRBV4-1 with TRBJ2-7; D unclear. The CDR3 loop spans 12 amino acids. Looked up from germline, CDR1 is MGHRA and CDR2 is YSYEKL. V was clipped by 5 bases and J by 6 bases, with 11 bases between them. The CDR3 DNA is TGCGCCAGCAGCAACATCGACGGCGAGCAGTACTTC. Translation gives CASSNIDGEQYF.

The V and J genes are TRBV6-1 and TRBJ1-1; D might be TRBD1 (5 bases). The CDR3 is 15 residues long. Germline V gene sequence: CDR1 MNHNS, CDR2 SASEGT. V shed 6 bases and J shed 5 bases, with 19 bases lying between them. CDR3 DNA sequence: TGTGCCAGCAGCCTTAGACACAGGTCAGAAACTGAAGCTTTCTTT. Amino acid sequence: CASSLRHRSETEAFF.

This clone was found once. The chain has TRBV28 and TRBJ2-5; TRBD1 agrees at 7 bases. Germline assignment: CDR1 MDHEN and CDR2 SYDVKM. The length of the CDR3 is 14 residues. The V segment lost 8 bases and the J segment 8 bases; nucleotides outside the gene matches: 14. The CDR3 region is CASGFRDSKRTQYF. CDR3 bases: TGTGCCAGCGGCTTCCGGGACAGCAAGAGAACCCAGTACTTC.

The rearrangement joins TRBV19 to TRBJ2-6; possibly TRBD2 for D (5 bases). CDR1 and CDR2 from the germline V gene are LNHDA and SQIVND (reference sequence). Trimming removed 9 bases from V and 4 bases from J, with 19 bases in between. CDR3 length equals 16 residues. The CDR3 DNA sequence: TGTGCCAGCAGTCCCCCAGAGGCGGGCGGGGCCAACGTCCTGACTTTC. This codes for CASSPPEAGGANVLTF.

The CDR3 loop reads CASSERDPRAQYF. The CDR3 DNA follows: TGTGCCAGCAGTGAACGGGACCCCCGGGCCCAGTACTTC. The chain uses TRBV6-1 and TRBJ2-5, with D possibly called TRBD1 or TRBD2 (5 bases each). The ends were cut back, 2 bases at V and 9 bases at J, with 13 bases in the middle. CDR1 is MNHNS, CDR2 SASEGT, per germline. CDR3 length equals 13 residues.

This clone was seen a handful of times. The chain is built from TRBV7-6 and TRBJ2-3; TRBD2 aligns across 13 bases. The length of the CDR3 is 17 residues. The J segment lost 6 bases and the V segment lost 5 bases, leaving 11 bases of the junction unmatched. Germline-derived CDR1 and CDR2 are SGHVS and FNYEAQ. The CDR3 bases are TGTGCCAGCAGCGTAAGACGGACTAGCGGGAGAGGGGATACGCAGTATTTT. Translating gives CASSVRRTSGRGDTQYF.

V usage is TRBV6-5 and J usage is TRBJ1-1; D is uncertain. V shed 6 bases and J shed 0 bases, with 14 bases lying between them. Germline V gives CDR1 MNHEY, CDR2 SVGAGI. This CDR3 has 15 amino acids. CDR3 nucleotide sequence: TGTGCCAGCAGCCAGACAACTGCTTTGAACACTGAAGCTTTCTTT. Residues: CASSQTTALNTEAFF.

The gene calls are TRBV28 and TRBJ1-4; TRBD1 matches at 11 bases. The V and J ends lost 2 bases and 7 bases, in that order; junction bases with no gene match: 3. The CDR3 is 15 residues long. The V gene's germline CDR1 is MDHEN and CDR2 SYDVKM. The CDR3 DNA sequence: TGTGCCAGCAGTTTACGGGGACAGGGGGGTGAAAAACTGTTTTTT. It specifies CASSLRGQGGEKLFF.

The V call is TRBV5-6, the J call TRBJ2-1; D is unresolved. The CDR3 sequence is 13 residues long. Germline V gene data show CDR1 as SGHDT and CDR2 as YYEEEE. V lost 0 bases to trimming and J lost 9 bases, with 10 bases between them. The CDR3 DNA sequence: TGTGCCAGCAGCTTGGTAGGGCGAAGTGAGCAGTTCTTC. Its translation is CASSLVGRSEQFF.

The V and J genes are TRBV11-3 and TRBJ2-7; tentatively, D is TRBD2 (5 bases). Trimming cost V 4 bases and J 0 bases, with 19 bases left between them. Germline lookup yields CDR1 SGHNT and CDR2 YENEEA. This CDR3 region has 17 residues. CDR3 residues: CASSSITGLHLSYEQYF. Here the CDR3 DNA reads TGTGCCAGCAGCTCGATCACGGGATTGCACCTCTCCTACGAGCAGTACTTC. Full variable domain (outside the CDR3, taken from reference TRBV11-3 and TRBJ2-7): EAGVVQSPRYKIIEKKQPVAFWCNPISGHNTLYWYLQNLGQGPELLIRYENEEAVDDSQLPKDRFSAERLKGVDSTLKIQPAELGDSAVYLCASSSITGLHLSYEQYFGPGTRLTVT.